Each of the 31 T cell receptor beta chains below was sequenced from the same sample in a study of T cell responses to AZD1222 COVID-19 vaccine. Data came from immunoSEQ multiplex PCR; TCRdb stores just in-frame clones and leaves some out. The profile shows about 180,000 clones, roughly 93% of them singletons. The sample consisted of peripheral blood, taken 28 days after the second dose of the MenACWY control vaccine. The receptors stem from an adult who received the MenACWY meningococcal vaccine as a control.

This clone has only a few counts. The chain combines TRBV30 with TRBJ1-2; no reliable D call. The CDR3 covers 13 residues. The germline V gene encodes CDR1 GTSNPN and CDR2 SVGIG (reference sequence). Trimming left V 1 base short and J 5 bases short, with 11 bases between. Here the CDR3 DNA reads TGTGCCTGGAGTGGTGGGGAAGGGTATGGCTACACCTTC. Translation gives CAWSGGEGYGYTF.

This clone is a singleton in its sample. This chain links TRBV2 with TRBJ1-4; no clear D gene. Trimming pared 7 bases from V and 5 bases from J, leaving 5 bases between. The CDR3 loop spans 11 amino acids. Germline assignment: CDR1 SNHLY and CDR2 FYNNEI. The CDR3 DNA follows: TGTGCCAGCACCCGAAATGAAAAACTGTTTTTT. This translates into CASTRNEKLFF.

Written as DNA, the CDR3 is TGTGCCAGCAGTCCTGGGACTAACCCTAAGAATGAGCAGTTCTTC. This translates into CASSPGTNPKNEQFF. This chain joins TRBV2 and TRBJ2-1; 7 bases match TRBD2. Germline-derived CDR1 and CDR2 are SNHLY and FYNNEI. Losses at the gene ends were 5 bases for V and 7 bases for J; bases not matched to a gene: 11. This CDR3 region has 15 residues. Using reference TRBV2 and TRBJ2-1 for the parts outside the CDR3, the full variable domain is EPEVTQTPSHQVTQMGQEVILRCVPISNHLYFYWYRQILGQKVEFLVSFYNNEISEKSEIFDDQFSVERPDGSNFTLKIRSTKLEDSAMYFCASSPGTNPKNEQFFGPGTRLTVL.

This chain uses TRBV7-8 with TRBJ2-1, with D possibly TRBD2 on 6 matching bases. The CDR3 length is 15 residues. The ends were cut back, 5 bases at V and 3 bases at J, with 14 bases in the middle. Germline assignment: CDR1 SGHVS and CDR2 FQNEAQ. The CDR3 is CASSRAGTSYNEQFF. The CDR3, as DNA: TGTGCCAGCAGCCGGGCGGGAACAAGCTACAATGAGCAGTTCTTC.

The chain is built from TRBV28 and TRBJ1-2; perhaps TRBD1 as D (6 bases). V lost 6 bases and J lost 0, with 11 bases in between. The CDR3 extends over 14 amino acids. Germline V CDR1 and CDR2: MDHEN, SYDVKM. The CDR3 DNA reads as TGTGCCAGCAGGGGGGGCCGGCCTAACTATGGCTACACCTTC. Protein sequence: CASRGGRPNYGYTF.

The genes are TRBV6-5 and TRBJ1-2; no firm D call. Germline V lookup: CDR1 MNHEY, CDR2 SVGAGI. This CDR3 spans 14 amino acids. Trimming shortened V by 0 bases and J by 4 bases, and 9 bases separated the two germline ends. CDR3 sequence reads: CASSYSRRSYGYTF. The CDR3 DNA reads as TGTGCCAGCAGTTACTCGCGGAGAAGCTATGGCTACACCTTC.

V gene TRBV6-5 combines with J gene TRBJ1-6; 7 bases align to TRBD1. The ends lost 2 bases at V and 7 bases at J; junction bases unmatched: 8. Germline loops: CDR1 MNHEY, CDR2 SVGAGI. The CDR3 covers 16 residues. For the CDR3, the DNA is TGTGCCAGCAGTTACGGGGACAGAAGAAGAAATTCACCCCTCCACTTT. It translates to CASSYGDRRRNSPLHF.

The chain employs TRBV11-2 and TRBJ1-2, with TRBD1 identical over 9 bases. The CDR3 spans 15 residues. Germline loops: CDR1 SGHAT, CDR2 FQNNGV. With V trimmed by 7 bases and J by 4 bases, 10 bases remained unmatched. The CDR3 here is CASNNRGRVSYGYTF. CDR3 nucleotide sequence: TGTGCCAGCAACAACAGGGGGCGAGTTAGCTATGGCTACACCTTC.

The chain couples TRBV7-9 to TRBJ1-1, with unresolved D. The CDR3 spans 15 residues. CDR1 is SEHNR, CDR2 FQNEAQ, per germline (reference sequence). With 0 bases removed from V and 0 bases from J, the gap between germline ends came to 8 bases. CDR3 coding DNA: TGTGCCAGCAGCTTAGCGCGGGCAATGAACACTGAAGCTTTCTTT. This gives the protein CASSLARAMNTEAFF.

The V and J genes are TRBV6-6 and TRBJ1-3; unclear D gene. Looked up from germline, CDR1 is MNHNY and CDR2 is SVGAGI (reference sequence). This CDR3 has 15 amino acids. Trimming removed 0 bases from V and 0 bases from J, with 6 bases in between. The CDR3 nucleotides are TGTGCCAGCAGTTACTCCTACAGCTCTGGAAACACCATATATTTT. It codes for CASSYSYSSGNTIYF.

The V and J genes are TRBV19 and TRBJ1-1; the match to TRBD1 covers 7 bases. Trimming removed 0 bases from V and 3 bases from J; junction bases left unmatched: 19. This CDR3 is built from 20 residues. CDR1 LNHDA and CDR2 SQIVND come from the germline V gene (reference sequence). The CDR3 DNA sequence: TGTGCCAGTAGTATAGATCGGATTTGGGAGTATGACAGGGAGGACACTGAAGCTTTCTTT. This translates into CASSIDRIWEYDREDTEAFF. The complete variable domain, with remaining parts taken from reference TRBV19 and TRBJ1-1, reads DGGITQSPKYLFRKEGQNVTLSCEQNLNHDAMYWYRQDPGQGLRLIYYSQIVNDFQKGDIAEGYSVSREKKESFPLTVTSAQKNPTAFYLCASSIDRIWEYDREDTEAFFGQGTRLTVV.

The V and J genes are TRBV4-1 and TRBJ1-2; D is perhaps TRBD1 (6 bases). V lost 0 bases, J lost 4 bases, and 15 bases lay in between. Germline V gene data show CDR1 as MGHRA and CDR2 as YSYEKL. CDR3 length equals 16 residues. CDR3 protein: CASSQDSGGAFYGYTF. The CDR3 nucleotides read TGCGCCAGCAGCCAAGATAGCGGGGGGGCTTTCTATGGCTACACCTTC.

The V gene is TRBV7-2, the J gene TRBJ2-3; D tentatively reads TRBD1 or TRBD2 (5 bases each). Germline V gives CDR1 SGHTA, CDR2 FQGNSA. The CDR3 is made up of 13 amino acids. Trimming removed 8 bases at V and 0 bases at J, with 9 bases between. Here the CDR3 DNA reads TGTGCCAGCCGAGGGGCTAGCACAGATACGCAGTATTTT. Its translation: CASRGASTDTQYF.

The chain couples TRBV4-3 to TRBJ1-6; perhaps TRBD1 as D (6 bases). The CDR3 is made up of 18 amino acids. Trimming took off 4 bases at V and 9 bases at J, with 25 bases between the two ends. Germline values: CDR1 LGHNA, CDR2 YSLEER. The CDR3 DNA reads TGCGCCAGCAGCCCAGAGACTTCCAGGGGTCGACGAAGTTCACCCCTCCACTTT. This translates into CASSPETSRGRRSSPLHF.

This clone was picked up one time. V is TRBV6-5 and J is TRBJ2-1; 8 nucleotides agree with TRBD1. Germline CDR1 MNHEY, CDR2 SVGAGI. The ends lost 5 bases at V and 4 bases at J; junction bases unmatched: 7. The CDR3 has 15 residues. CDR3 in DNA: TGTGCCAGCAGTACCTCCGGGACAGGATACAATGAGCAGTTCTTC. It yields the protein CASSTSGTGYNEQFF.

Remarks on this clone: The CDR3 end shows no conserved phenylalanine or tryptophan, and so a read error is likely. The limits of the CDR3 on the DNA are not certain, so only TCRdb's listed CDR3 is given. The chain is built from TRBV20-1 and TRBJ1-3. Germline V gene data show CDR1 as DFQATT and CDR2 as SNEGSKA (reference sequence). The CDR3 numbers 8 amino acids, ends counted. The CDR3 loop is CSAPGPPH.

The chain employs TRBV15 and TRBJ2-7, with D perhaps matching TRBD1 (5 bases). The ends were cut back, 0 bases at V and 2 bases at J, with 8 bases in the middle. This CDR3 spans 14 amino acids. Per germline, CDR1 LNHNV and CDR2 YYDKDF (reference sequence). The CDR3 DNA sequence: TGTGCCACCAGCAGAGATCAGGGCCCCTACGAGCAGTACTTC. Its translation is CATSRDQGPYEQYF. The full variable domain, completed using reference TRBV15 and TRBJ2-7, is DAMVIQNPRYQVTQFGKPVTLSCSQTLNHNVMYWYQQKSSQAPKLLFHYYDKDFNNEADTPDNFQSRRPNTSFCFLDIRSPGLGDTAMYLCATSRDQGPYEQYFGPGTRLTVT.

The chain links TRBV5-1 to TRBJ1-1; D call uncertain. Trimming stripped 3 bases from V and 8 bases from J, with 11 bases between. CDR1 and CDR2 (germline): SGHRS, YFSETQ. CDR3 size: 12 residues. DNA of the CDR3: TGCGCCAGCAGCTCAGTAAACGACGAAGCTTTCTTT. It codes for CASSSVNDEAFF.

V and J are TRBV7-9 and TRBJ1-5; tentative D call: TRBD1 (6 bases). The CDR3 contains 15 residues. CDR1 and CDR2 from the germline V gene are SEHNR and FQNEAQ (reference sequence). The V end lost 5 bases, the J end lost 1 base, and 12 bases lay between the germline ends. Here the CDR3 DNA reads TGTGCCAGCAGCCCGGACAGTTGGAGCAATCAGCCCCAGCATTTT. It encodes CASSPDSWSNQPQHF. Filled out from reference TRBV7-9 and TRBJ1-5, the complete variable domain reads DTGVSQNPRHKITKRGQNVTFRCDPISEHNRLYWYRQTLGQGPEFLTYFQNEAQLEKSRLLSDRFSAERPKGSFSTLEIQRTEQGDSAMYLCASSPDSWSNQPQHFGDGTRLSIL.

The chain recombines TRBV4-3 with TRBJ1-2; unclear D gene. Looked up from germline, CDR1 is LGHNA and CDR2 is YSLEER. With 0 bases removed from V and 2 bases from J, the gap between germline ends came to 10 bases. The CDR3 is 15 amino acids. The CDR3 spells CASSQDVQINYGYTF. In DNA, the CDR3 is TGCGCCAGCAGCCAAGATGTACAGATAAACTATGGCTACACCTTC.

V and J are TRBV4-2 and TRBJ2-6; no reliable D call. The ends were cut back, 3 bases at V and 7 bases at J, with 13 bases in the middle. Germline values: CDR1 LGHNA, CDR2 YNFKEQ. The CDR3 spans 15 residues. The CDR3 region has the DNA TGTGCCAGCAGCCACCCCGGCCAGGCAGCCAACGTCCTGACTTTC. It codes for CASSHPGQAANVLTF.

The gene calls are TRBV30 and TRBJ2-4; D call uncertain. Looked up from germline, CDR1 is GTSNPN and CDR2 is SVGIG (reference sequence). The CDR3 has 12 amino acids. V dropped 7 bases and J dropped 11 bases, with 18 bases sitting between them. For the CDR3, the DNA is TGTGCCTCGATGTCGGGCTCGTTATTTCAGTACTTC. This gives the protein CASMSGSLFQYF.

This rearrangement joins TRBV7-6 to TRBJ1-2; 7 bases are shared with TRBD1. Germline CDR1 and CDR2: SGHVS and FNYEAQ. The V and J ends lost 3 bases and 4 bases, in that order; junction bases with no gene match: 8. CDR3 size: 15 residues. Here the CDR3 reads CASSLGQGGPYGYTF. CDR3 DNA sequence: TGTGCCAGCAGCTTGGGGCAGGGGGGTCCCTATGGCTACACCTTC.

The chain employs TRBV9 and TRBJ1-3; D gene unclear. Germline V CDR1 and CDR2: SGDLS, YYNGEE. V dropped 0 bases and J dropped 0 bases, with 7 bases sitting between them. The CDR3 contains 15 residues. CDR3 nucleotide sequence: TGTGCCAGCAGCGTAGGGGTCGACTCTGGAAACACCATATATTTT. Its translation: CASSVGVDSGNTIYF.

For this clone: The sample contains more than one DNA sequence encoding this CDR3. The genes are TRBV9 and TRBJ2-7; 7 bases align to TRBD2. CDR1 and CDR2 from the germline V gene are SGDLS and YYNGEE. With 0 bases clipped from V and 2 bases from J, the junction kept 2 bases outside the gene matches. The CDR3 is 14 amino acids. The CDR3 protein is CASSVGGGAYEQYF. As DNA, the CDR3 is TGTGCCAGCAGCGTAGGCGGGGGAGCCTACGAGCAGTACTTC.

V is TRBV29-1 and J is TRBJ2-1; 11 bases match TRBD2. This CDR3 region has 14 residues. Trimming removed 6 bases from V and 4 bases from J; junction bases left unmatched: 5. Germline assignment: CDR1 SQVTM and CDR2 ANQGSEA. The DNA for the CDR3 is TGCAGCGTACTAGCGGGGGTTCTTTACAATGAGCAGTTCTTC. Amino acid sequence: CSVLAGVLYNEQFF.

The chain carries TRBV7-9 and TRBJ1-6, with 7 bases identical to TRBD1. With 5 bases clipped from V and 9 bases from J, the junction kept 7 bases outside the gene matches. Germline CDR1 SEHNR, CDR2 FQNEAQ (reference sequence). The CDR3 is 14 amino acids. CDR3 sequence: CASSRETGTSPLHF. The CDR3, as DNA: TGTGCCAGCAGCCGAGAGACAGGGACTTCACCCCTCCACTTT.

The chain combines TRBV5-5 with TRBJ1-5; D might be TRBD1 (6 bases). V shed 3 bases and J shed 2 bases, with 12 bases lying between them. This CDR3 is 15 amino acids long. Per germline, CDR1 SGHKS and CDR2 YYEKEE (reference sequence). CDR3 sequence: CASSYTGLGNQPQHF. Written as DNA, the CDR3 is TGTGCCAGCAGCTATACAGGGTTGGGCAATCAGCCCCAGCATTTT.

V and J are TRBV5-8 and TRBJ1-5, with D uncertain. Trimming removed 1 base from V and 0 bases from J, with 8 bases in between. CDR3 size: 15 residues. Germline V lookup: CDR1 SGHTS, CDR2 YDEGEE. CDR3 sequence: CASSLRGYSNQPQHF. For the CDR3, the DNA is TGTGCCAGCAGCTTGCGGGGTTATAGCAATCAGCCCCAGCATTTT.

The J gene is TRBJ2-1, the V gene TRBV10-3; D is undetermined. Trimming removed 0 bases at V and 9 bases at J, with 9 bases between. CDR1 is ENHRY, CDR2 SYGVKD, per germline. This CDR3 contains 13 residues. The CDR3 bases are TGTGCCATCAGTGAGTCCTTAGACGGTGAGCAGTTCTTC. Translated: CAISESLDGEQFF.

The V and J genes are TRBV5-4 and TRBJ2-2, with D perhaps assigned TRBD1 or TRBD2 (5 bases each). Deletions cut 4 bases from V and 1 base from J, with 8 bases between. The CDR3 length is 14 residues. The germline V gene encodes CDR1 SGHNT and CDR2 YYREEE (reference sequence). The CDR3 DNA follows: TGTGCCAGCAGCCTGGGACGGAACACCGGGGAGCTGTTTTTT. This encodes CASSLGRNTGELFF.